This entry is about one T cell receptor beta chain. The antigen remains unidentified. This entry belongs to a study of cytomegalovirus exposure and HLA in healthy donors. Whole-study results and caveats: An observed cluster of highly shared sequence variants was recorded as a likely sequencing artifact.

In the PCR, 60 Vbeta and 13 Jbeta primers were used. TCRdb keeps only in-frame clones here, not all; method: immunoSEQ multiplex PCR. The table shows 150,000 or so clones, with 65% to 70% occurring only once. The sequenced sample was PBMCs. The source of this sequence is a man aged 25-40 years in good health and CMV-seropositive.

The CDR3, as DNA: TGTGCCAGCAGCTCCGACAGGGGGGTGGGAGGAAACACCATATATTTT. Its translation is CASSSDRGVGGNTIYF. V is TRBV7-2 and J is TRBJ1-3; TRBD1 matches 9 bases. The trim removed 4 bases at V and 4 bases at J, leaving 8 bases unmatched. The CDR3 totals 16 residues. Germline assignment: CDR1 SGHTA and CDR2 FQGNSA.